The 30 T cell receptor beta chains below all came from one sample that was sequenced in a study of OX40 agonist ivuxolimab in advanced cancers. The data were produced by immunoSEQ multiplex PCR, yet TCRdb's version contains in-frame clones alone and is incomplete. The sample lists some 82,000 clones; 91% were seen once. Here the sequenced sample was CD4+ or CD8+ T cells sorted from blood, taken in a trial of the OX40 agonist ivuxolimab. The source is an adult with an advanced solid tumor such as melanoma, head and neck, liver or kidney cancer.

The chain couples TRBV18 to TRBJ1-1; possible D gene TRBD1, 5 bases. CDR1 and CDR2 from the germline V gene are KGHSH and LQKENI. The length of the CDR3 is 13 residues. With 6 bases removed from V and 5 bases from J, the gap between germline ends came to 13 bases. CDR3 sequence reads: CASSPRGETEAFF. The DNA of the CDR3 is TGTGCCAGCTCCCCCCGGGGGGAAACTGAAGCTTTCTTT.

V gene TRBV4-1 combines with J gene TRBJ2-4; D is possibly TRBD2 (5 bases). The V and J ends lost 0 bases and 1 base respectively, with 7 bases between them. CDR1 and CDR2 from the germline V gene are MGHRA and YSYEKL. CDR3 length: 15 amino acids. Here the CDR3 DNA reads TGCGCCAGCAGCCAAGATGGGAGCGCCAAAAACATTCAGTACTTC. Translated, it gives CASSQDGSAKNIQYF.

J is TRBJ2-1 and V is TRBV11-2; the D call may be TRBD1 or TRBD2 (5 bases each). CDR3 size: 12 residues. Germline V gives CDR1 SGHAT, CDR2 FQNNGV. Trimming took 8 bases from V and 8 from J, leaving 13 bases between them. The CDR3 loop is CASSPGLHEQFF. CDR3 nucleotide sequence: TGTGCCAGCTCCCCGGGGCTACATGAGCAGTTCTTC.

The rearrangement uses TRBV6-1 and TRBJ2-7; the D gene could be TRBD1 or TRBD2 (5 bases each). The V gene lost 5 bases and the J gene lost 6 bases, with 14 bases spanning the gap. CDR1 is MNHNS and CDR2 is SASEGT in the germline V gene. The CDR3 is 13 residues long. CDR3 DNA: TGTGCCAGCAGTCGGGACCCCCCCGTCGAGCAGTACTTC. Its translation is CASSRDPPVEQYF.

The chain links TRBV18 to TRBJ2-5; 9 bases agree with TRBD1. The CDR3 length is 17 residues. Germline trimming cut 3 bases from V and 4 bases from J; bases unmatched to any gene: 12. Germline V lookup: CDR1 KGHSH, CDR2 LQKENI. For the CDR3, the DNA is TGTGCCAGCTCACCTTCAATGACAGGGGGAACCGGAGAGACCCAGTACTTC. Translated, it gives CASSPSMTGGTGETQYF.

The CDR3 is CASREASNTGELFF. The CDR3 DNA reads as TGCGCCAGCAGGGAGGCCTCGAACACCGGGGAGCTGTTTTTT. This chain joins TRBV5-1 and TRBJ2-2; D perhaps matches TRBD2 (5 bases). Germline CDR1 reads SGHRS; CDR2 reads YFSETQ. The CDR3 loop spans 14 amino acids. V lost 5 bases and J 0 bases, leaving 8 bases between the germline ends.

CDR3 DNA sequence: TGTGCCAGCTCAAACCCGGGACTAGCGGGAAAAAACGAGCAGTACTTC. Translating gives CASSNPGLAGKNEQYF. This chain connects TRBV2 to TRBJ2-7; 13 positions match TRBD2. Per germline, CDR1 SNHLY and CDR2 FYNNEI. V trimming: 8 bases; J trimming: 5 bases; junction bases outside the gene matches: 12. This CDR3 has 16 amino acids.

The V and J genes are TRBV6-6 and TRBJ2-1; the D gene is possibly TRBD2 (6 bases). The germline V gene encodes CDR1 MNHNY and CDR2 SVGAGI (reference sequence). CDR3 length equals 14 residues. V was cut by 7 bases and J by 4 bases, with 14 bases left in between. The CDR3 region is CASTKDGSYNEQFF. The CDR3 bases are TGTGCCAGCACAAAAGACGGGAGTTACAATGAGCAGTTCTTC.

V usage is TRBV6-5 and J usage is TRBJ1-1; TRBD1 might be the D (5 bases). Germline V gives CDR1 MNHEY, CDR2 SVGAGI. V shed 0 bases and J shed 6 bases, with 5 bases lying between them. The CDR3 is 12 residues long. The CDR3 nucleotides are TGTGCCAGCAGTTACTCAGGGGCTGAAGCTTTCTTT. Translated, it gives CASSYSGAEAFF.

This clone was picked up a small number of times. The CDR3 DNA is TGCAGCGTTGAGGTGGTGACTGAAGCTTTCTTT. It is translated as CSVEVVTEAFF. The V gene is TRBV29-1, the J gene TRBJ1-1; the D is unclear. The CDR3 is 11 residues long. Germline V gene sequence: CDR1 SQVTM, CDR2 ANQGSEA. Trimming pared 3 bases from V and 5 bases from J, leaving 7 bases between.

The rearrangement uses TRBV27 and TRBJ1-1; tentatively, D is TRBD1 (6 bases). V dropped 7 bases and J dropped 0 bases, with 9 bases sitting between them. Germline V gene sequence: CDR1 MNHEY, CDR2 SMNVEV (reference sequence). This CDR3 spans 13 amino acids. For the CDR3, the DNA is TGTGCCAGCAAGGGGGGAATGAACACTGAAGCTTTCTTT. The encoded protein is CASKGGMNTEAFF.

V gene TRBV7-2 combines with J gene TRBJ2-7; possibly TRBD1 for D (6 bases). CDR3 length equals 13 residues. The germline CDR1 and CDR2 sequences are SGHTA and FQGNSA. Trimming shortened V by 1 base and J by 6 bases, and 10 bases separated the two germline ends. DNA of the CDR3: TGTGCCAGCAGCTTAGACAGGGTTCGCGAGCAGTACTTC. Amino acids: CASSLDRVREQYF.

This chain joins TRBV7-2 and TRBJ2-6; no clear D. The CDR3 has 13 amino acids. V was pared by 6 bases and J by 4 bases, with 7 bases between. The germline V gene has CDR1 SGHTA and CDR2 FQGNSA. DNA for the CDR3: TGTGCCAGCAGGGATGGGGGGGCCAACGTCCTGACTTTC. Translating it yields CASRDGGANVLTF.

The rearrangement joins TRBV10-1 to TRBJ2-5; D not certain. The CDR3 length is 13 residues. Trimming took off 7 bases at V and 1 base at J, with 10 bases between the two ends. Germline V gene data show CDR1 as WNHNN and CDR2 as SYGVQD (reference sequence). In DNA form, the CDR3 reads TGCGCCAGCATGACCCACATCCAAGAGACCCAGTACTTC. It codes for CASMTHIQETQYF.

This clone was found once. This chain links TRBV29-1 with TRBJ2-7, with D perhaps TRBD1 (6 bases). Germline V CDR1 and CDR2: SQVTM, ANQGSEA. The V end lost 6 bases, the J end lost 5 bases, and 11 bases lay between the germline ends. The CDR3 covers 11 residues. The CDR3 here is CSVQGIHEQYF. CDR3 in DNA: TGCAGCGTCCAGGGGATCCACGAGCAGTACTTC.

V gene TRBV4-3 combines with J gene TRBJ2-3; 7 bases align to TRBD2. Trimming cost V 1 base and J 0 bases; bases outside gene matches: 1. The CDR3 loop spans 15 amino acids. Germline CDR1 is LGHNA and CDR2 is YSLEER. The CDR3 protein is CASSQVSGSTDTQYF. The DNA of the CDR3 is TGCGCCAGCAGCCAAGTTAGCGGGAGCACAGATACGCAGTATTTT.

The chain combines TRBV5-1 with TRBJ2-1; 10 nucleotides match TRBD2. The CDR3 runs to 15 residues. Germline V gene sequence: CDR1 SGHRS, CDR2 YFSETQ. V dropped 0 bases and J dropped 6; count of bases not matched to a gene: 3. Here the CDR3 reads CASSLALAGANEQFF. For the CDR3, the DNA is TGCGCCAGCAGCTTGGCCCTAGCGGGAGCCAATGAGCAGTTCTTC.

The V call is TRBV30, the J call TRBJ1-5; D is unresolved. Germline CDR1 reads GTSNPN; CDR2 reads SVGIG (reference sequence). V was pared by 3 bases and J by 9 bases, with 12 bases between. The CDR3 has 12 residues. The CDR3 nucleotides read TGTGCCTGGAGGGACGGTATGGGGCCCCAGCATTTT. This gives the protein CAWRDGMGPQHF.

The CDR3 region has the DNA TGTGCCAGCAGCGGGGGACAGGTGCCTCAAGAGACCCAGTACTTC. Residues: CASSGGQVPQETQYF. This chain connects TRBV5-4 to TRBJ2-5, with 8 bases matching TRBD1. The germline gives CDR1 SGHNT, CDR2 YYREEE (reference sequence). This CDR3 is built from 15 residues. V was pared by 4 bases and J by 2 bases, with 7 bases of the junction left unmatched.

V usage is TRBV5-1 and J usage is TRBJ2-5; possible D gene TRBD2, 6 bases. V was pared by 4 bases and J by 1 base, with 14 bases between. Germline lookup yields CDR1 SGHRS and CDR2 YFSETQ. CDR3 size: 15 residues. The CDR3 spells CASSRRGTAQETQYF. Written as DNA, the CDR3 is TGCGCCAGCAGCCGACGGGGGACCGCCCAAGAGACCCAGTACTTC. The full variable domain, its missing parts supplied by reference TRBV5-1 and TRBJ2-5, is KAGVTQTPRYLIKTRGQQVTLSCSPISGHRSVSWYQQTPGQGLQFLFEYFSETQRNKGNFPGRFSGRQFSNSRSEMNVSTLELGDSALYLCASSRRGTAQETQYFGPGTRLLVL.

CDR3 DNA: TGTGCCAGCAGCTCTGTCGGGGCCAACGTCCTGACTTTC. Encoded protein: CASSSVGANVLTF. The J gene is TRBJ2-6, the V gene TRBV7-9, with D uncertain. V lost 4 bases and J 4 bases, leaving 5 bases between the germline ends. CDR3 size: 13 residues. Germline values: CDR1 SEHNR, CDR2 FQNEAQ (reference sequence).

This sequence joins TRBV25-1 and TRBJ1-3, with D unresolved. The CDR3 length is 14 residues. Germline values: CDR1 MGHDK, CDR2 SYGVNS. V was clipped by 3 bases and J by 3 bases, with 9 bases between them. CDR3 sequence: CASSETIFGNTIYF. The CDR3 DNA follows: TGTGCCAGCAGTGAGACCATATTTGGAAACACCATATATTTT.

V and J are TRBV7-8 and TRBJ1-5; D call uncertain. CDR3 length equals 14 residues. V lost 5 bases to trimming and J lost 3 bases, with 11 bases between them. CDR1 is SGHVS and CDR2 is FQNEAQ in the germline V gene. CDR3 bases: TGTGCCAGCAGCGGCCGGGATTACAATCAGCCCCAGCATTTT. It codes for CASSGRDYNQPQHF. The entire variable domain, with the rest obtained from reference TRBV7-8 and TRBJ1-5, is as follows: GAGVSQSPRYKVAKRGQDVALRCDPISGHVSLFWYQQALGQGPEFLTYFQNEAQLDKSGLPSDRFFAERPEGSVSTLKIQRTQQEDSAVYLCASSGRDYNQPQHFGDGTRLSIL.

The genes are TRBV4-1 and TRBJ2-3; 7 bases are shared with TRBD1. The CDR3 has 14 residues. V lost 4 bases, J lost 0 bases, and 1 base stayed unmatched. CDR1 MGHRA and CDR2 YSYEKL come from the germline V gene. DNA for the CDR3: TGCGCCAGCAGCCTGACAGGGAGCACAGATACGCAGTATTTT. This translates into CASSLTGSTDTQYF.

This clone was recorded only once. This rearrangement joins TRBV30 to TRBJ1-2; 9 bases align to TRBD1. The CDR3 has 13 amino acids. Germline V gene lookup returns CDR1 GTSNPN and CDR2 SVGIG (reference sequence). The ends lost 3 bases at V and 4 bases at J; junction bases unmatched: 3. CDR3 amino acids: CAWRGQGSYGYTF. The CDR3 region has the DNA TGTGCCTGGAGGGGACAGGGCTCCTATGGCTACACCTTC.

The V call is TRBV7-9, the J call TRBJ2-3; D is unclear. The CDR3 has 13 amino acids. The germline V gene has CDR1 SEHNR and CDR2 FQNEAQ (reference sequence). V lost 6 bases and J lost 6, with 13 bases in between. For the CDR3, the DNA is TGTGCCAGCAGACCCGACTCTACTGATACGCAGTATTTT. As protein: CASRPDSTDTQYF.

The J gene is TRBJ2-5, the V gene TRBV25-1; TRBD1 might be the D (6 bases). Germline CDR1 MGHDK, CDR2 SYGVNS. The CDR3 consists of 15 residues. With 1 base removed from V and 4 bases from J, the gap between germline ends came to 13 bases. The chain's CDR3 is CASSELAGAAETQYF. The CDR3 region has the DNA TGTGCCAGCAGTGAATTGGCAGGGGCGGCAGAGACCCAGTACTTC.

The chain links TRBV10-3 to TRBJ2-6, with D tentatively TRBD1 (6 bases). The V end lost 6 bases, the J end lost 3 bases, and 12 bases lay between the germline ends. Germline CDR1 is ENHRY and CDR2 is SYGVKD. This CDR3 has 15 amino acids. The CDR3 coding sequence is TGTGCCATCAGGGCAGGGGATTTTGGGGCCAACGTCCTGACTTTC. This codes for CAIRAGDFGANVLTF.

This chain links TRBV19 with TRBJ1-5; no clear D. The germline CDR1 and CDR2 sequences are LNHDA and SQIVND (reference sequence). The CDR3 has 13 amino acids. The V gene lost 6 bases and the J gene lost 4 bases, with 10 bases spanning the gap. The CDR3 DNA reads TGTGCCAGTAGGGACGTGGGGAATCAGCCCCAGCATTTT. Translated, it gives CASRDVGNQPQHF.

The rearrangement links TRBV9 to TRBJ2-2; 10 bases fit TRBD2. The CDR3 contains 16 residues. Germline V gives CDR1 SGDLS, CDR2 YYNGEE. After removal of 0 bases from V and 1 base from J, the junction contained 0 bases not matched to a gene. CDR3 amino acids: CASSVGTSGNTGELFF. CDR3 DNA sequence: TGTGCCAGCAGCGTAGGGACTAGCGGGAACACCGGGGAGCTGTTTTTT.